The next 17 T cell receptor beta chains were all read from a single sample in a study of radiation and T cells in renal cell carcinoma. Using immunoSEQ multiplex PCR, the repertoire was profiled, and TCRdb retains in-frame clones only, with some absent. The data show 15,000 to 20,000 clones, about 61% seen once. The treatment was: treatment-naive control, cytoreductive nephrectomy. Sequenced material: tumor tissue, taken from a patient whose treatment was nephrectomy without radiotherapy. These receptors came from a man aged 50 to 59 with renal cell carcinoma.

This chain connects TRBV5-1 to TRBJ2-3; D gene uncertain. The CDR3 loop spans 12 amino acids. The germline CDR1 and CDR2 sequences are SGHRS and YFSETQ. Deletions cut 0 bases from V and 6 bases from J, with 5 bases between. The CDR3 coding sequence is TGCGCCAGCAGCTTGGCCGGGGATACGCAGTATTTT. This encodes CASSLAGDTQYF.

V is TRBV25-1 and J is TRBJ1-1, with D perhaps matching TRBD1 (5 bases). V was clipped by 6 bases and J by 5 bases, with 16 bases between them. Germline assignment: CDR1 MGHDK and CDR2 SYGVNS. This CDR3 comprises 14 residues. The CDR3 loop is CASSPQGRGTEAFF. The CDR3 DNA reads TGTGCCAGCAGCCCACAAGGACGGGGGACTGAAGCTTTCTTT.

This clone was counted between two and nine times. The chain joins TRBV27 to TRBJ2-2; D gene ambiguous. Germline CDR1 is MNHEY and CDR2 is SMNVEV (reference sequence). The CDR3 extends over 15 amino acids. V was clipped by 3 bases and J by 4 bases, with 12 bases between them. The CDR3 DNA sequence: TGTGCCAGCAGTTTTTCCCGGGCTAGCACCGGGGAGCTGTTTTTT. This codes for CASSFSRASTGELFF.

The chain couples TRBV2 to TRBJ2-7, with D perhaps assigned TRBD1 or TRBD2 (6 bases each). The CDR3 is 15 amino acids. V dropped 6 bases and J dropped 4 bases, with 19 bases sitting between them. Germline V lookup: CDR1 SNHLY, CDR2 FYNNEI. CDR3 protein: CASRGGLAPSYEQYF. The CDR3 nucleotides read TGTGCCAGCAGGGGGGGCCTCGCGCCTAGTTACGAGCAGTACTTC.

The CDR3 DNA sequence: TGTGCCGTGTCTCGGACAGGGGAACATGAAAAACTGTTTTTT. This gives the protein CAVSRTGEHEKLFF. The chain couples TRBV10-3 to TRBJ1-4; 9 bases are shared with TRBD1. The V and J ends lost 11 bases and 6 bases, in that order; junction bases with no gene match: 10. The germline CDR1 and CDR2 sequences are ENHRY and SYGVKD. The CDR3 loop spans 14 amino acids.

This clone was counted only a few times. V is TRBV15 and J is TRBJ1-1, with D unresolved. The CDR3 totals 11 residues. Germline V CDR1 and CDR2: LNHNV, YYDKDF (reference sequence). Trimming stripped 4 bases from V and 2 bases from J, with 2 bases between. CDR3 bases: TGTGCCACCAGCATCAACACTGAAGCTTTCTTT. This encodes CATSINTEAFF.

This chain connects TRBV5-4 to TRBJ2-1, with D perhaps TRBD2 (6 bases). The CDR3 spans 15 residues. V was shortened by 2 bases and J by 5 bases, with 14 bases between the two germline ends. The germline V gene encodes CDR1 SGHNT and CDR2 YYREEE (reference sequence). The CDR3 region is CASSFRRGNNNEQFF. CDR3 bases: TGTGCCAGCAGCTTTCGACGCGGGAATAACAATGAGCAGTTCTTC.

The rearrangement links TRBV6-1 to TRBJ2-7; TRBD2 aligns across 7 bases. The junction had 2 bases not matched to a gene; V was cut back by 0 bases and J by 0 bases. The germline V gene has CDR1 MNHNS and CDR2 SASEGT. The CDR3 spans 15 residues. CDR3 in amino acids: CASSEATSSSYEQYF. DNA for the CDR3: TGTGCCAGCAGTGAAGCGACTAGCAGCTCCTACGAGCAGTACTTC.

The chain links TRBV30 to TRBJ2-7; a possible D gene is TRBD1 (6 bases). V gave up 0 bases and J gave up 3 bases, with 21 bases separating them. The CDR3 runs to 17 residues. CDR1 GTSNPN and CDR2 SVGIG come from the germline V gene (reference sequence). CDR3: CAWSVQGRARPYYEQYF. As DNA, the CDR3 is TGTGCCTGGAGTGTACAGGGAAGGGCCCGACCATACTACGAGCAGTACTTC.

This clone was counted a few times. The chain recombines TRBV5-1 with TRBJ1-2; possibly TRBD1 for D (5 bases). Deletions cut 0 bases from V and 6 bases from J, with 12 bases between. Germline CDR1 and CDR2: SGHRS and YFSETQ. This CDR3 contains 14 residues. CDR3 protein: CASSLAGQTDGYTF. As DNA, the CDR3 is TGCGCCAGCAGCTTGGCGGGGCAGACGGATGGCTACACCTTC. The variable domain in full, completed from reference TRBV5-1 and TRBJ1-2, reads KAGVTQTPRYLIKTRGQQVTLSCSPISGHRSVSWYQQTPGQGLQFLFEYFSETQRNKGNFPGRFSGRQFSNSRSEMNVSTLELGDSALYLCASSLAGQTDGYTFGSGTRLTVV.

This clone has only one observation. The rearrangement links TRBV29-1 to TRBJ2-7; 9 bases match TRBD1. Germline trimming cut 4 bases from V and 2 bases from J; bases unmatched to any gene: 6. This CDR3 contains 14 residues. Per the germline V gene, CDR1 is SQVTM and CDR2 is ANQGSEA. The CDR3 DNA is TGCAGCGTTGGGGGGACAGGGTTACCCTACGAGCAGTACTTC. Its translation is CSVGGTGLPYEQYF.

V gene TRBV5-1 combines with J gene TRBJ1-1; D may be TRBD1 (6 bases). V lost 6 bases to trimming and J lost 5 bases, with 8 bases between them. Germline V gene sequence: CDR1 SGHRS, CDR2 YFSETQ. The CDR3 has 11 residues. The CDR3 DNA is TGCGCCAGCAAGGGGGAAACTGAAGCTTTCTTT. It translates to CASKGETEAFF.

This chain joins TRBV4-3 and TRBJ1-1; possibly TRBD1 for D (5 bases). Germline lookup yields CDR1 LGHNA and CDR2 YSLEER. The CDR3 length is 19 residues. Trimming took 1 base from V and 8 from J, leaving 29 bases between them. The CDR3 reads CASSQVAFRGLRGTPEAFF. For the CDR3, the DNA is TGCGCCAGCAGCCAAGTAGCATTTCGGGGTCTTAGGGGCACTCCGGAAGCTTTCTTT.

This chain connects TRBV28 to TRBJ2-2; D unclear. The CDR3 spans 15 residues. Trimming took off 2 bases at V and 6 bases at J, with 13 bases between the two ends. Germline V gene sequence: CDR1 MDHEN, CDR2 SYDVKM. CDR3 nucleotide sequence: TGTGCCAGCAGTTTACAGGCTGGCCGGGCCGGGGAGCTGTTTTTT. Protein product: CASSLQAGRAGELFF.

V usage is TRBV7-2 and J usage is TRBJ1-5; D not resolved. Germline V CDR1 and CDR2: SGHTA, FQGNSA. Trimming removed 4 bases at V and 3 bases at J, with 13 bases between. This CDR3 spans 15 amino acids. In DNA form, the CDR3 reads TGTGCCAGCAGCTCCCCCGGTGGTCCCAATCAGCCCCAGCATTTT. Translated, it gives CASSSPGGPNQPQHF.

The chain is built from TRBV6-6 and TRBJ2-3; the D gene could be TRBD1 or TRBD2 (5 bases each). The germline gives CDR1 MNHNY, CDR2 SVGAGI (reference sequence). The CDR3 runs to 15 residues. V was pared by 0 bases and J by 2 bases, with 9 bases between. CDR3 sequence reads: CASSYSGENTDTQYF. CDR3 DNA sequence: TGTGCCAGCAGTTACTCAGGGGAGAACACAGATACGCAGTATTTT.

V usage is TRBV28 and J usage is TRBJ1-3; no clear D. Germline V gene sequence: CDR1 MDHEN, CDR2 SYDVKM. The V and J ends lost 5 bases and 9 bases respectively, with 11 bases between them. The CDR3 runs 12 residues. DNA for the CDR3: TGTGCCAGCAGTGACACCCGTGGCACCATATATTTT. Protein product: CASSDTRGTIYF.